The sequence of this TCR beta chain was determined in a study of blood T cell repertoires in COVID-19. On the study more broadly: Specimens from acute and convalescent COVID-19 originated in the United States, Italy and Spain. T cells, B-cell-depleted T cells, or PBMCs supplied cDNA or gDNA.

This CDR3 comprises 14 residues. Authors' methods: Amplification with reference gene primers provided the estimates of nucleated cell counts. Generated by immunoSEQ multiplex PCR, the TCRdb table keeps only in-frame clones and is missing some. V and J calls and clone size follow that table, whereas D and trimming were derived from the DNA. The table shows 350,000 to 500,000 clones, with around 90% occurring only once. This sequence originates from a man between 18 and 29 years old with COVID-19, enrolled during active disease. This chain uses TRBV21-1 with TRBJ1-4; the table's TRBD1 call for D was not verified on the DNA. TRBV21-1 corresponds to a pseudogene. The material sequenced was peripheral blood. CDR3 DNA: TGTGCCAGCAGCCAAGACAGGGTGAGCGAAAAACTGTTTTTT. As protein: CASSQDRVSEKLFF.